This entry describes one T cell receptor beta chain. The antigen remains unidentified. V was pared by 6 bases and J by 1 base, with 13 bases between. From germline, CDR1 is MGHRA and CDR2 YSYEKL. This CDR3 region has 15 residues. The sample originates from a study of T cell responses to AZD1222 COVID-19 vaccine. Regarding the study as a whole: Regions left unmutated in variants are reportedly the target of nearly half of spike-specific TCRs. Repertoire sampling happened only post peak T cell response. Donors were mostly white British, more females; clonal diversity possibly underestimated. Increased Spike-specific TCR breadth and depth were observed after two AZD1222 doses.

TCRdb's copy holds only in-frame clones and misses some; the assay was immunoSEQ multiplex PCR. The repertoire consists of roughly 170,000 clones, with approximately 90% occurring once and the leading ten covering about 2.5%. The sequence derives from an adult in good health. This sample comprised peripheral blood, obtained on day 0 of AZD1222 vaccination. The chain couples TRBV4-1 to TRBJ1-5; the D is unclear. Here the CDR3 reads CASSRIRGSNQPQHF. CDR3 nucleotides: TGCGCCAGCAGTCGTATTCGGGGAAGCAATCAGCCCCAGCATTTT.